The T cell receptor (beta chain) described here comes from a study of T cell responses to AZD1222 COVID-19 vaccine. Overall study results and limits: Scientists sampled the repertoires only once the peak T cell response had passed. Donors skewed white British and female; clonal diversity was possibly underestimated.

The CDR3 totals 16 residues. The ends were cut back, 2 bases at V and 6 bases at J, with 16 bases in the middle. Germline V gives CDR1 MRHNA, CDR2 SNTAGT. In regard to this clone: The antigen remains unidentified.

Profiled with immunoSEQ multiplex PCR; TCRdb holds only in-frame clones, not every one. The sample records roughly 150,000 clones, under 95% being singletons. This sequence joins TRBV6-4 and TRBJ2-2; D assignment may be TRBD1 or TRBD2 (5 bases each). Sequencing used peripheral blood, obtained on day 0 of AZD1222 vaccination. The receptor comes from an adult in good health. In DNA, the CDR3 is TGTGCCAGCAGTGACGGAGCAGGGCGAGGGTCCGGGGAGCTGTTTTTT. Translation gives CASSDGAGRGSGELFF.